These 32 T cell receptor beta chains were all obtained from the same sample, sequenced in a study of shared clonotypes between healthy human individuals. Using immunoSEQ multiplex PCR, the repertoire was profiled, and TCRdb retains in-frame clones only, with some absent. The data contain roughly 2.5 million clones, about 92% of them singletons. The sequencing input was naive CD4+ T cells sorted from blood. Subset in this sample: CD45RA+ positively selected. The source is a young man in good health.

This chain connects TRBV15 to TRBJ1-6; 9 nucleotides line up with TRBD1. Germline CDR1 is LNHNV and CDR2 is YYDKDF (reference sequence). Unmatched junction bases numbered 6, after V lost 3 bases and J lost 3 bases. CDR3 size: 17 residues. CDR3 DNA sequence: TGTGCCACCAGCAGCCAGGACAGGGGCGACTATAATTCACCCCTCCACTTT. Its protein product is CATSSQDRGDYNSPLHF.

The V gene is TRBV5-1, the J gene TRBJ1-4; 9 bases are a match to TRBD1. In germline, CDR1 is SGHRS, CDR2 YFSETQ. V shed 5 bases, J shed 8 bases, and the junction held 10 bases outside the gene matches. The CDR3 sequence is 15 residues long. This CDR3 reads CASRTGQGWDEKLFF. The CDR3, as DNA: TGCGCCAGCAGAACGGGACAGGGTTGGGACGAAAAACTGTTTTTT.

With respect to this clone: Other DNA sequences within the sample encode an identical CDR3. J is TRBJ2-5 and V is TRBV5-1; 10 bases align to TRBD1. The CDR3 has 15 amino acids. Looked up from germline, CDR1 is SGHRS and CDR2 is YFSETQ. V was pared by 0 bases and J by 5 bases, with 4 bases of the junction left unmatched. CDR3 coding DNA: TGCGCCAGCAGCTTGGCTGGGACAGGGGCGGAGACCCAGTACTTC. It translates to CASSLAGTGAETQYF.

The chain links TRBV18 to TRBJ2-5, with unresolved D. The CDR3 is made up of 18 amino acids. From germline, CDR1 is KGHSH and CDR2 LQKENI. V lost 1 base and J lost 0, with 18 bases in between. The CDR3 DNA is TGTGCCAGCTCACCACGGAGAGTAGCCTTGTCGGACCAAGAGACCCAGTACTTC. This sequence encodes CASSPRRVALSDQETQYF.

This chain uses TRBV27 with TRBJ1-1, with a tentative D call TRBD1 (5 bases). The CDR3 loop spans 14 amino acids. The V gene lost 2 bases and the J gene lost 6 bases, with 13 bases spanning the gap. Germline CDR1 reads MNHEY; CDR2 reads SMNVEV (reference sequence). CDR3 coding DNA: TGTGCCAGCAGTTTAGGGGACCCCAGGGCTGAAGCTTTCTTT. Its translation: CASSLGDPRAEAFF.

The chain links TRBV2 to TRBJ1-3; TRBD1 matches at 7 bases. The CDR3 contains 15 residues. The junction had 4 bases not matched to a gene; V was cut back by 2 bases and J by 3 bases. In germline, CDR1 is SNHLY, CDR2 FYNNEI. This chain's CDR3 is CASSEQTGSGNTIYF. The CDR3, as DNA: TGTGCCAGCAGTGAACAGACAGGGAGTGGAAACACCATATATTTT. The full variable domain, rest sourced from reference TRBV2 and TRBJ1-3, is EPEVTQTPSHQVTQMGQEVILRCVPISNHLYFYWYRQILGQKVEFLVSFYNNEISEKSEIFDDQFSVERPDGSNFTLKIRSTKLEDSAMYFCASSEQTGSGNTIYFGEGSWLTVV.

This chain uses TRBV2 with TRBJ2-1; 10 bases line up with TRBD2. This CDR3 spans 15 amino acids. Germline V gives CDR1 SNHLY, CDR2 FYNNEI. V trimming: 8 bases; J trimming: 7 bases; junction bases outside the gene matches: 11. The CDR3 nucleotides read TGTGCCAGCGAAAGAAGGACTAGCGGAGAAAATGAGCAGTTCTTC. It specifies CASERRTSGENEQFF.

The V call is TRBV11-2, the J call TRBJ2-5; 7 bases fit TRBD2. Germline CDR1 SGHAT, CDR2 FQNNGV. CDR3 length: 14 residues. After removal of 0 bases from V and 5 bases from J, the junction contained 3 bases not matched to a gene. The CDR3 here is CASSLDGLGETQYF. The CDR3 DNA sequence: TGTGCCAGCAGCTTAGATGGACTAGGTGAGACCCAGTACTTC.

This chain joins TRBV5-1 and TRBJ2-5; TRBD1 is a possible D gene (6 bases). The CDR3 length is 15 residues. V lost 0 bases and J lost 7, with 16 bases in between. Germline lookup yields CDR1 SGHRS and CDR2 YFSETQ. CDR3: CASSLDGQTGGTQYF. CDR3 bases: TGCGCCAGCAGCTTGGATGGACAGACAGGAGGGACCCAGTACTTC.

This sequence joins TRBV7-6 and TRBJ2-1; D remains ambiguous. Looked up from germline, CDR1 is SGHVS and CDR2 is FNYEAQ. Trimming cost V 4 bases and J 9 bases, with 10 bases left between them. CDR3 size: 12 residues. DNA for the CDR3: TGTGCCAGCAGCTCCGACTTGGGTGAGCAGTTCTTC. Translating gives CASSSDLGEQFF.

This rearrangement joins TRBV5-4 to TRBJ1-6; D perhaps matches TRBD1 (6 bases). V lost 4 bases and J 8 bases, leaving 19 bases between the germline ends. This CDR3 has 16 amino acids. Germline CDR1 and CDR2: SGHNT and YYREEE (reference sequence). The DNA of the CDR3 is TGTGCCAGCAGCCCCCCCCCGGGGACAAGGGATTCACCCCTCCACTTT. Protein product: CASSPPPGTRDSPLHF.

DNA of the CDR3: TGCGCCAGCAGCAGAGGTGGCCTGAACACTGAAGCTTTCTTT. Translation gives CASSRGGLNTEAFF. This rearrangement joins TRBV5-1 to TRBJ1-1; D uncertain. Between the trimmed V and J ends, which lost 4 bases and 0 bases, there was a span of 10 bases. CDR3 size: 14 residues. Per the germline V gene, CDR1 is SGHRS and CDR2 is YFSETQ.

The CDR3 region has the DNA TGTGCCAGCAGTGAAGACAGAGGACTAGCGGCGGAGGTGCAGTTCTTC. Residues: CASSEDRGLAAEVQFF. The chain links TRBV2 to TRBJ2-1; 10 bases fit TRBD2. Trimming at V came to 1 base and at J to 12 bases, leaving 12 bases not matched to a gene. CDR1 and CDR2 from the germline V gene are SNHLY and FYNNEI. There are 16 residues in the CDR3.

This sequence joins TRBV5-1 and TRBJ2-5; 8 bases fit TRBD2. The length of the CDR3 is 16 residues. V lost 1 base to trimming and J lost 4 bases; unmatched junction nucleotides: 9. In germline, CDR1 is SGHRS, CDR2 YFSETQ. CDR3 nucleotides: TGCGCCAGCAGCTTGAAGACGGGGGGGCTACCAGAGACCCAGTACTTC. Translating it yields CASSLKTGGLPETQYF.

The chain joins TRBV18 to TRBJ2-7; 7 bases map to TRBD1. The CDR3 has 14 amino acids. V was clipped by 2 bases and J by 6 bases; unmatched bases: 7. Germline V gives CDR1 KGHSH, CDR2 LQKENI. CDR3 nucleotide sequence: TGTGCCAGCTCACCAGAGACAGGGCCGATCGAGCAGTACTTC. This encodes CASSPETGPIEQYF.

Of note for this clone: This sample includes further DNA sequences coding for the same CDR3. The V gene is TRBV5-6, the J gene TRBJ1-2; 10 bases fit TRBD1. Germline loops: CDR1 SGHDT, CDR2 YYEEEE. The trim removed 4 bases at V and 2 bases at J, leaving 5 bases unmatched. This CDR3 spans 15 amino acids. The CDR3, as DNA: TGTGCCAGCAGCCTGGGGGGACAGGGGAACTATGGCTACACCTTC. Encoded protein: CASSLGGQGNYGYTF.

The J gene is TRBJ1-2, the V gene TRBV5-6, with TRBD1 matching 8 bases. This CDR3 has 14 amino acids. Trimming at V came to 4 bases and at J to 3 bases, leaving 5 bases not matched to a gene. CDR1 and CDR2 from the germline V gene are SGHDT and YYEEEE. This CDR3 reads CASSLSGGDYGYTF. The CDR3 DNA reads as TGTGCCAGCAGCCTTTCAGGGGGCGACTATGGCTACACCTTC.

As DNA, the CDR3 is TGTGCCAGCAGCGGGAGAGGGGATAGTTACGAGCAGTACTTC. Translating it yields CASSGRGDSYEQYF. The chain combines TRBV6-1 with TRBJ2-7, with D possibly matching TRBD2 (6 bases). Between the trimmed V and J ends, which lost 6 bases and 4 bases, there was a span of 16 bases. Germline-derived CDR1 and CDR2 are MNHNS and SASEGT. The CDR3 is 14 amino acids.

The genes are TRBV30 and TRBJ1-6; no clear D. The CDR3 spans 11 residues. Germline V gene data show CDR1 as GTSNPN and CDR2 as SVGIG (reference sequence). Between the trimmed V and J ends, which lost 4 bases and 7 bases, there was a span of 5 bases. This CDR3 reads CAWTQNSPLHF. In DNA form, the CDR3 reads TGTGCCTGGACACAGAATTCACCCCTCCACTTT.

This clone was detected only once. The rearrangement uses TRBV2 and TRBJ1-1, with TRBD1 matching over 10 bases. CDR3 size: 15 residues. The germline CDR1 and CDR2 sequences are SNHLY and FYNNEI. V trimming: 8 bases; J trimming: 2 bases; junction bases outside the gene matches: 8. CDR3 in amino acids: CASRDRGQGNTEAFF. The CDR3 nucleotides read TGTGCCAGCCGAGACAGGGGGCAAGGAAACACTGAAGCTTTCTTT. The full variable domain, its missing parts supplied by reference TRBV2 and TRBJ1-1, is EPEVTQTPSHQVTQMGQEVILRCVPISNHLYFYWYRQILGQKVEFLVSFYNNEISEKSEIFDDQFSVERPDGSNFTLKIRSTKLEDSAMYFCASRDRGQGNTEAFFGQGTRLTVV.

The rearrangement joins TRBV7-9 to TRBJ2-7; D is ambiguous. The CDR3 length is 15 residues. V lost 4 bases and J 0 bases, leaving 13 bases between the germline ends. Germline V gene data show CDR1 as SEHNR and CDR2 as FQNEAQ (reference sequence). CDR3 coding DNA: TGTGCCAGCAGCTCCCCGGAGATCAGCTCCTACGAGCAGTACTTC. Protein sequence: CASSSPEISSYEQYF.

DNA of the CDR3: TGTGCCTGGAATACACAGGGGAATTCACCCCTCCACTTT. Its protein is CAWNTQGNSPLHF. The chain carries TRBV30 and TRBJ1-6; 7 bases line up with TRBD1. The CDR3 sequence is 13 residues long. The J segment lost 7 bases and the V segment lost 4 bases, leaving 4 bases of the junction unmatched. The germline V gene encodes CDR1 GTSNPN and CDR2 SVGIG (reference sequence).

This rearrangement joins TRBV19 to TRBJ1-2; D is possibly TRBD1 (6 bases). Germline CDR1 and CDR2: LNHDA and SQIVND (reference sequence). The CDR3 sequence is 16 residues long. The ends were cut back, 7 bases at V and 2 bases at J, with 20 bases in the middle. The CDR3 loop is CASTSPTPGGNYGYTF. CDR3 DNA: TGTGCCAGTACCTCTCCGACACCGGGGGGCAACTATGGCTACACCTTC.

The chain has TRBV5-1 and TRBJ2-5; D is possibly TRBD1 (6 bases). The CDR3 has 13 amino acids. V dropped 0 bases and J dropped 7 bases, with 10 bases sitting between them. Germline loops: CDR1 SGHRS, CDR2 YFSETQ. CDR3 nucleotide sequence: TGCGCCAGCAGCTTGGAGATACAGGGGACCCAGTACTTC. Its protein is CASSLEIQGTQYF. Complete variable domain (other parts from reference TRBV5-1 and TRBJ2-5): KAGVTQTPRYLIKTRGQQVTLSCSPISGHRSVSWYQQTPGQGLQFLFEYFSETQRNKGNFPGRFSGRQFSNSRSEMNVSTLELGDSALYLCASSLEIQGTQYFGPGTRLLVL.

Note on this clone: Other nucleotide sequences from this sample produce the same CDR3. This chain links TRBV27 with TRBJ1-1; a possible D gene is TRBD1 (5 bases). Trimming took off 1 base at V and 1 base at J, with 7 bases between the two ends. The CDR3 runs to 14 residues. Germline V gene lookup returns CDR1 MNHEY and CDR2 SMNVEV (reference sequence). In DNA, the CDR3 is TGTGCCAGCAGTTTATGGGGGGAGAACACTGAAGCTTTCTTT. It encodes CASSLWGENTEAFF.

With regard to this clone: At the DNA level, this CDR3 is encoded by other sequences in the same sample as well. Here the CDR3 reads CASSRQGAGTDTQYF. Written as DNA, the CDR3 is TGTGCCAGCAGCCGACAGGGGGCTGGCACAGATACGCAGTATTTT. The gene calls are TRBV7-3 and TRBJ2-3; 10 nucleotides line up with TRBD1. The germline CDR1 and CDR2 sequences are SGHTA and FQGTGA. V was clipped by 5 bases and J by 1 base; unmatched bases: 3. This CDR3 spans 15 amino acids.

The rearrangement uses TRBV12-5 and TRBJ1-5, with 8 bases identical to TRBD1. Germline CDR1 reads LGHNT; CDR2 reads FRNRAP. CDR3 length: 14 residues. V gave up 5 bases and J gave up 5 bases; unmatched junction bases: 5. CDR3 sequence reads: CASGATGGYQPQHF. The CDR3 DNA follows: TGTGCTAGTGGTGCCACAGGGGGGTATCAGCCCCAGCATTTT.

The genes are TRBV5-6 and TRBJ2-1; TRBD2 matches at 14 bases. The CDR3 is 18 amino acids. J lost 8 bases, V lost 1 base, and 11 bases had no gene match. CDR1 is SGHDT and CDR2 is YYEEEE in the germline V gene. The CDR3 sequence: CASSLLAGLAGGLDEQFF. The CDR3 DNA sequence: TGTGCCAGCAGCTTGTTGGCAGGACTAGCGGGGGGCTTGGATGAGCAGTTCTTC.

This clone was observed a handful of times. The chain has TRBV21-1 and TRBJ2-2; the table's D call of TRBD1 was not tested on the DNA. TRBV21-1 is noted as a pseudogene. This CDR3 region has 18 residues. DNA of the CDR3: TGTGCCAGCAGGAGGGACAGGGCTCGCCCATGGAACACCGGGGAGCTGTTTTTT. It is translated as CASRRDRARPWNTGELFF.

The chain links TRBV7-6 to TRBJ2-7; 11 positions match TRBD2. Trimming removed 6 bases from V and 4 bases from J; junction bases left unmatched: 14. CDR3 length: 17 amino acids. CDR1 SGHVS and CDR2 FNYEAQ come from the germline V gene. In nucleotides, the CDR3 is TGTGCCAGCAGACTAGCGGGAGTGATCAGGGCTGGGTACGAGCAGTACTTC. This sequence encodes CASRLAGVIRAGYEQYF.

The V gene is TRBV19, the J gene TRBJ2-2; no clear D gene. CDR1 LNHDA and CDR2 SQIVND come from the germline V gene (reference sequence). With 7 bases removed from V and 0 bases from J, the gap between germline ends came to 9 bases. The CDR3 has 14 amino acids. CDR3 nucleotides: TGTGCCAGTACCACTACTTCGAACACCGGGGAGCTGTTTTTT. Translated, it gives CASTTTSNTGELFF.

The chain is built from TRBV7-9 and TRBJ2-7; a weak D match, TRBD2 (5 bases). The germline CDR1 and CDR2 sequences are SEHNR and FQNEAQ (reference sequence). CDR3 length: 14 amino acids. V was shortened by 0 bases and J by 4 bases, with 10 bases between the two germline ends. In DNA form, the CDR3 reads TGTGCCAGCAGCTTAGCTGGGGAGTATTACGAGCAGTACTTC. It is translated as CASSLAGEYYEQYF.